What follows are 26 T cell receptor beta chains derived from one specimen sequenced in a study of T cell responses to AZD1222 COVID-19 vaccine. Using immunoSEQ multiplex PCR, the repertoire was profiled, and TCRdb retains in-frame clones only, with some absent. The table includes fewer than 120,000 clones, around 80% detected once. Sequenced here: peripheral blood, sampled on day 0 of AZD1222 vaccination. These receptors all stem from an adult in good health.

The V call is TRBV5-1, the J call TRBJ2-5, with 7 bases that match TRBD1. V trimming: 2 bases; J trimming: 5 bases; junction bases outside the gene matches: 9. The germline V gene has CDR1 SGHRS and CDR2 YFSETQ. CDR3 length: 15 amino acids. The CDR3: CASSFRQGNRETQYF. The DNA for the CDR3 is TGCGCCAGCAGCTTTAGACAGGGCAATCGGGAGACCCAGTACTTC.

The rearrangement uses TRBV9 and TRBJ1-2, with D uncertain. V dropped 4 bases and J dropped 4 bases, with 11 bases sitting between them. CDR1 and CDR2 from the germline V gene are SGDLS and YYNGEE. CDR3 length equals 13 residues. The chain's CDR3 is CASSPVGTYGYTF. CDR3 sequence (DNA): TGTGCCAGCAGCCCCGTAGGCACCTATGGCTACACCTTC. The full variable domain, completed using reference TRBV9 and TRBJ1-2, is DSGVTQTPKHLITATGQRVTLRCSPRSGDLSVYWYQQSLDQGLQFLIQYYNGEERAKGNILERFSAQQFPDLHSELNLSSLELGDSALYFCASSPVGTYGYTFGSGTRLTVV.

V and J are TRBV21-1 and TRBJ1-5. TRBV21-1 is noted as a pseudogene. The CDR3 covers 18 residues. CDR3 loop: CASSKDPLRRRGDQPQHF. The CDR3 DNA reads TGTGCCAGCAGCAAAGATCCGTTGCGCCGCCGGGGGGATCAGCCCCAGCATTTT.

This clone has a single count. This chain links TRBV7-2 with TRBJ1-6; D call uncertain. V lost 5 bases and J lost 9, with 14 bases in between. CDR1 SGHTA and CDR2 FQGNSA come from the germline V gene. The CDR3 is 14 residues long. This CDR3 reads CASSPLVAASPLHF. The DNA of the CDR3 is TGTGCCAGCAGCCCGCTGGTGGCAGCTTCACCCCTCCACTTT.

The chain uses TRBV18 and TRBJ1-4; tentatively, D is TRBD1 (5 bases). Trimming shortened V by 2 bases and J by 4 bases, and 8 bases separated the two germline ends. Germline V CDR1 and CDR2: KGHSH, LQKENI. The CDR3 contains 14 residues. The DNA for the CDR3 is TGTGCCAGCTCACCATCGGGGGTTAATGAAAAACTGTTTTTT. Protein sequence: CASSPSGVNEKLFF.

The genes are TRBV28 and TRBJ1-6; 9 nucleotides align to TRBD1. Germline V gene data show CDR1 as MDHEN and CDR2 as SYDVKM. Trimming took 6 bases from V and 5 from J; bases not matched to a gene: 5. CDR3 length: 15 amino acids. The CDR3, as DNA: TGTGCCAGCAGACGACAGGGGGAAGATAATTCACCCCTCCACTTT. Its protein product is CASRRQGEDNSPLHF.

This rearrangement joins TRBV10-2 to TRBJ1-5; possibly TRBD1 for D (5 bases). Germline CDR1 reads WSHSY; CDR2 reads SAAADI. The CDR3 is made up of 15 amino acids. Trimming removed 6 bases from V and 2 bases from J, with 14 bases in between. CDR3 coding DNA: TGCGCCAGCAGCGACATTGGGGGGGGCAATCAGCCCCAGCATTTT. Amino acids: CASSDIGGGNQPQHF.

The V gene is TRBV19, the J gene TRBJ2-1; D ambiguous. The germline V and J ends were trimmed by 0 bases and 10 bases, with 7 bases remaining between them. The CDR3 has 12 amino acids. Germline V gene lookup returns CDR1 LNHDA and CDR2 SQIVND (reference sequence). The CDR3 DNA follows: TGTGCCAGTAGTATAGAGGGCAGAGAGCAGTTCTTC. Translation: CASSIEGREQFF.

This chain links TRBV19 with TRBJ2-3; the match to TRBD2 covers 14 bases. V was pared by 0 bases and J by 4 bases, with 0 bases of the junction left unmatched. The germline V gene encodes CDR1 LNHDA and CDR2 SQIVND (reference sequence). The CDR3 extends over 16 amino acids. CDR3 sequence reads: CASSIEGLAGADTQYF. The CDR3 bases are TGTGCCAGTAGTATAGAGGGACTAGCGGGAGCAGATACGCAGTATTTT.

The CDR3 loop reads CASSQEARENTEAFF. The DNA for the CDR3 is TGCGCCAGCAGCCAAGAAGCCCGGGAGAACACTGAAGCTTTCTTT. The chain combines TRBV4-1 with TRBJ1-1; D remains unclear. Trimming removed 0 bases from V and 1 base from J, with 9 bases in between. This CDR3 is 15 amino acids long. Germline V gene data show CDR1 as MGHRA and CDR2 as YSYEKL.

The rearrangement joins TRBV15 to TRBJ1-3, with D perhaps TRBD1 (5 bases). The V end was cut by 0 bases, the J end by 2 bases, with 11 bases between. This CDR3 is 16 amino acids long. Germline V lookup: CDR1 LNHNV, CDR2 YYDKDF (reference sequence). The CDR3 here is CATSRDTGQTGNTIYF. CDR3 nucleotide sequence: TGTGCCACCAGCAGAGATACGGGGCAGACTGGAAACACCATATATTTT.

Here the CDR3 reads CASSFRIGDYNEQFF. CDR3 sequence (DNA): TGTGCCAGCTCATTCCGAATTGGGGACTACAATGAGCAGTTCTTC. The chain links TRBV18 to TRBJ2-1; D unclear. V was clipped by 5 bases and J by 3 bases, with 14 bases between them. Germline V gene lookup returns CDR1 KGHSH and CDR2 LQKENI. The CDR3 sequence is 15 residues long.

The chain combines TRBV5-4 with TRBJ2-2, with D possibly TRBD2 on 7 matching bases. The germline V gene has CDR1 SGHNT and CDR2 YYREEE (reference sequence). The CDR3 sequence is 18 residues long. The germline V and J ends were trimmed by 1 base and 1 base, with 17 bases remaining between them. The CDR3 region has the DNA TGTGCCAGCAGCTTGCCTCCTTGGGGAGGGGGGAACACCGGGGAGCTGTTTTTT. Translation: CASSLPPWGGGNTGELFF. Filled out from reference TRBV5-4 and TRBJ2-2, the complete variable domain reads ETGVTQSPTHLIKTRGQQVTLRCSSQSGHNTVSWYQQALGQGPQFIFQYYREEENGRGNFPPRFSGLQFPNYSSELNVNALELDDSALYLCASSLPPWGGGNTGELFFGEGSRLTVL.

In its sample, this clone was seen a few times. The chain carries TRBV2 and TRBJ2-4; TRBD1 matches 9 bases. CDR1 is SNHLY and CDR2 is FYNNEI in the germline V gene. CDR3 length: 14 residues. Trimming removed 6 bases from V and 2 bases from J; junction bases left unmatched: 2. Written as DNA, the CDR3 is TGTGCCAGCAGAGGACAGGGGTCCAAAAACATTCAGTACTTC. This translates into CASRGQGSKNIQYF.

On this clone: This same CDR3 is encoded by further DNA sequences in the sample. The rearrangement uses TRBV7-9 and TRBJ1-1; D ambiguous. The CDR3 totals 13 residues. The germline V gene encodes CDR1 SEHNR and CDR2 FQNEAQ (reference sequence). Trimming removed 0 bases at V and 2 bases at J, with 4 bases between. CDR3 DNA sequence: TGTGCCAGCAGCTTAGCCCTTAACACTGAAGCTTTCTTT. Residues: CASSLALNTEAFF.

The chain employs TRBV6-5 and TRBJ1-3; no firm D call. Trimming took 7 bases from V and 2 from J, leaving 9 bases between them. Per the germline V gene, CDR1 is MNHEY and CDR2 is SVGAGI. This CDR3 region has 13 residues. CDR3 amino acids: CASNVRAGNTIYF. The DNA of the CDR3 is TGTGCCAGCAACGTTAGGGCTGGAAACACCATATATTTT.

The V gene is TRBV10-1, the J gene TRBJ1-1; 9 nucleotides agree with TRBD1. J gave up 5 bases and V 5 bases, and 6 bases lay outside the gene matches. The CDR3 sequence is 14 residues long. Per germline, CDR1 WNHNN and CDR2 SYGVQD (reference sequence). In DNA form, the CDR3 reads TGCGCCAGCAGTCCCGGGACAGGGCAAACTGAAGCTTTCTTT. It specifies CASSPGTGQTEAFF.

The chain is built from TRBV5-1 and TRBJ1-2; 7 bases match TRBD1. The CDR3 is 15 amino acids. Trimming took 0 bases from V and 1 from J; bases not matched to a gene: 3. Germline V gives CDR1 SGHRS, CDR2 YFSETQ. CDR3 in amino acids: CASSLEGADNYGYTF. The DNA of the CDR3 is TGCGCCAGCAGCTTGGAGGGGGCCGATAACTATGGCTACACCTTC.

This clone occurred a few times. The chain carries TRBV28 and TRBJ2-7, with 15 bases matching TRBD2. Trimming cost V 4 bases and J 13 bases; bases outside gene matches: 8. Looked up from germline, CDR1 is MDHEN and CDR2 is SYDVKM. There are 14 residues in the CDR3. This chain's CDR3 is CASSSPGLAGGSYF. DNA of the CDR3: TGTGCCAGCAGTTCTCCGGGACTAGCGGGAGGATCCTACTTC. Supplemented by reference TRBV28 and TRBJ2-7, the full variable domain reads DVKVTQSSRYLVKRTGEKVFLECVQDMDHENMFWYRQDPGLGLRLIYFSYDVKMKEKGDIPEGYSVSREKKERFSLILESASTNQTSMYLCASSSPGLAGGSYFGPGTRLTVT.

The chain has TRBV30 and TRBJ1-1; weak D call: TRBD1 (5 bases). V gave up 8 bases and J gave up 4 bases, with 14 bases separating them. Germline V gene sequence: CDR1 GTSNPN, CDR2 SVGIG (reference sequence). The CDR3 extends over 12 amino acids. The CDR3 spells CAARTPLTEAFF. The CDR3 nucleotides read TGTGCCGCCCGGACACCGCTCACTGAAGCTTTCTTT.

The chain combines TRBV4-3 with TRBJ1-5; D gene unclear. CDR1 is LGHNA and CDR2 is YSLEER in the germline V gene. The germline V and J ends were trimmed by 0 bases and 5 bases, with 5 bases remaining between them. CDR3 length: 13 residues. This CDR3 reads CASSQERDQPQHF. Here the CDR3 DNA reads TGCGCCAGCAGCCAAGAAAGGGATCAGCCCCAGCATTTT.

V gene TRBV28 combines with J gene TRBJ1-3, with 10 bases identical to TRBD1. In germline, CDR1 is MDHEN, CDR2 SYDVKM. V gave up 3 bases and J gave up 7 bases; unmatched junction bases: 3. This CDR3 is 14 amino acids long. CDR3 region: CASSLSDRGNTIYF. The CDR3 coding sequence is TGTGCCAGCAGTTTGTCGGACAGGGGGAACACCATATATTTT.

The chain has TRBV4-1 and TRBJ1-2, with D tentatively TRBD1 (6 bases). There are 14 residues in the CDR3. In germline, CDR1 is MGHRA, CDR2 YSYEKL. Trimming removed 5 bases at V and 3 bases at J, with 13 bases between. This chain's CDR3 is CASSSPTGYYGYTF. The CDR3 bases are TGCGCCAGCAGCTCCCCGACAGGCTACTATGGCTACACCTTC.

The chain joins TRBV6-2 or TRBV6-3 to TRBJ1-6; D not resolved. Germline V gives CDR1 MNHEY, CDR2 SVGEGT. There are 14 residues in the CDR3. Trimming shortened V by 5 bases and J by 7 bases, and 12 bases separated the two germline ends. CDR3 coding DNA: TGTGCCAGCAGTGACCCGGGTGCAAATTCACCCCTCCACTTT. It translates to CASSDPGANSPLHF.

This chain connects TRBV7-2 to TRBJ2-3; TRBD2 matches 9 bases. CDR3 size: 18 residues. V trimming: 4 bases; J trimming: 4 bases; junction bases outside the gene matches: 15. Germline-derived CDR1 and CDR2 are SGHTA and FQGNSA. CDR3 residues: CASSYRPASGISADTQYF. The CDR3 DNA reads TGTGCCAGCAGCTACCGACCCGCTAGCGGGATCTCCGCAGATACGCAGTATTTT.

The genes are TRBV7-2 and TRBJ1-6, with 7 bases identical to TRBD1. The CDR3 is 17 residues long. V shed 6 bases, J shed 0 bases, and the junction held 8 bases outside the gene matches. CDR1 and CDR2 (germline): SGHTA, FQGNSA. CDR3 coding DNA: TGTGCCAGCAGATCAGGGGGGGGAAGCTCCTATAATTCACCCCTCCACTTT. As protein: CASRSGGGSSYNSPLHF.